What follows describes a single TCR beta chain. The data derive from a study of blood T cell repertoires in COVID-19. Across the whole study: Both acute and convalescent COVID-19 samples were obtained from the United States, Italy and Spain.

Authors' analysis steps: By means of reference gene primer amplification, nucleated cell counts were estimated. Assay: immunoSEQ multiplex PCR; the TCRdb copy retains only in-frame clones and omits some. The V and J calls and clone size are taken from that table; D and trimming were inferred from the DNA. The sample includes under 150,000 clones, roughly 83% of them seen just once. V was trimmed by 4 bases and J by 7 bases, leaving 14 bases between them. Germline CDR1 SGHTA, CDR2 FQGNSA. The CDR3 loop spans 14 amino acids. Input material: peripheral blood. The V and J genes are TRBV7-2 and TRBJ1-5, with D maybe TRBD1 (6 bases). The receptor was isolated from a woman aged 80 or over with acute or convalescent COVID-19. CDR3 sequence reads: CASSSGTLVQPQHF. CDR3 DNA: TGTGCCAGCAGCTCCGGGACACTGGTGCAGCCCCAGCATTTT.